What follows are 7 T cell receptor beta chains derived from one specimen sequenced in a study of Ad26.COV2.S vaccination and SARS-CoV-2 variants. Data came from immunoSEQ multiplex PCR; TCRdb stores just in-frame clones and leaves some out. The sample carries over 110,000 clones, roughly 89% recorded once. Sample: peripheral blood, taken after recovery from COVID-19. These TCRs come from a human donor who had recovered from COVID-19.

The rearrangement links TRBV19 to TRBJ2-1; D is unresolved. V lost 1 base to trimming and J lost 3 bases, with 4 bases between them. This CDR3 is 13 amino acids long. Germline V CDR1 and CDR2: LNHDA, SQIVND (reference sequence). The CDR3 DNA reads TGTGCCAGTAGTATAGCGGACTACAATGAGCAGTTCTTC. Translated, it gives CASSIADYNEQFF.

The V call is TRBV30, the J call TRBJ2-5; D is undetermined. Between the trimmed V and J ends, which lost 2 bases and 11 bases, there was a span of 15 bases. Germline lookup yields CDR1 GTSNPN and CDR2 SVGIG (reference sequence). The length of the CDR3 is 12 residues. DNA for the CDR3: TGTGCCTGGAGTCTGGAGTCCCAAAGGCAGTACTTC. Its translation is CAWSLESQRQYF.

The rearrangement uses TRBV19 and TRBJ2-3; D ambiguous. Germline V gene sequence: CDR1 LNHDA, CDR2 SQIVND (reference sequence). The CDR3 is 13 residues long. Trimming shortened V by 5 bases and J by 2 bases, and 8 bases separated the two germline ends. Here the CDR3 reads CASSLQPTDTQYF. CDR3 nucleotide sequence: TGTGCCAGTAGTCTGCAACCCACAGATACGCAGTATTTT.

CDR3 sequence reads: CASSSPPSGGYNEQFF. The DNA of the CDR3 is TGTGCCAGCAGCTCTCCCCCTAGCGGGGGATACAATGAGCAGTTCTTC. V is TRBV7-8 and J is TRBJ2-1; TRBD2 aligns across 10 bases. This CDR3 contains 16 residues. CDR1 and CDR2 (germline): SGHVS, FQNEAQ. Trimming removed 4 bases from V and 4 bases from J; junction bases left unmatched: 7.

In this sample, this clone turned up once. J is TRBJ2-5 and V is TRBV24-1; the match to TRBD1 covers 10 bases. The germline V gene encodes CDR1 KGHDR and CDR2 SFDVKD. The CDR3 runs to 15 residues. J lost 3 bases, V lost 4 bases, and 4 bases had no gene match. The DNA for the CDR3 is TGTGCCACCAGTGACCCCGGGACAGGGGAAGAGACCCAGTACTTC. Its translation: CATSDPGTGEETQYF.

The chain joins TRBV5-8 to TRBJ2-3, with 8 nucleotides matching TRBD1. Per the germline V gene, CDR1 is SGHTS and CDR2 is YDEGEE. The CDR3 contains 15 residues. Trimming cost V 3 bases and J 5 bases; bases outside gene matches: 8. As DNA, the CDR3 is TGTGCCAGCAGCTCAGGGGGCGCCGCTGGAGATACGCAGTATTTT. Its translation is CASSSGGAAGDTQYF.

CDR3 in amino acids: CASSQGLLGTSEQFF. The CDR3 nucleotides are TGTGCCAGCAGCCAAGGGCTACTAGGTACAAGTGAGCAGTTCTTC. The chain combines TRBV3-1 (or the pseudogene TRBV3-2) with TRBJ2-1; maybe TRBD2 (5 bases). CDR1 and CDR2 from the germline V gene are LGHDT and YNNKEL (reference sequence). The CDR3 totals 15 residues. V lost 1 base to trimming and J lost 9 bases, with 16 bases between them.